This T cell receptor (beta chain) derives from a study of cytomegalovirus exposure and HLA in healthy donors. V lost 0 bases to trimming and J lost 3 bases, with 11 bases between them. This CDR3 has 15 amino acids. The germline V gene encodes CDR1 SGHNT and CDR2 YYREEE (reference sequence). About this clone: The antigen is undetermined.

60 Vbeta and 13 Jbeta primers were used in PCR. TCRdb's table, derived via immunoSEQ multiplex PCR, lists solely in-frame clones and lacks some. The sample lists about 140,000 clones; more than 75% were seen once. Study-wide results and caveats: A later analysis, which compared TCR beta chains of equal frequency, found the HLA-associated ones more clonally expanded. Across donors, presence/absence analyses took sequencing depth to be roughly uniform. Earlier results showed most TCR beta V segments being productive about 87% or about 30% of the time.

The source of this sequence is a man between 50 and 59 years old in good health and CMV-seronegative. The V and J genes are TRBV5-4 and TRBJ2-3, with D possibly being TRBD1 (6 bases). Sequencing was done on a sample of PBMCs. The CDR3 DNA reads as TGTGCCAGCAGCTTGGCACAGGGTCGTACAGATACGCAGTATTTT. The encoded protein is CASSLAQGRTDTQYF.